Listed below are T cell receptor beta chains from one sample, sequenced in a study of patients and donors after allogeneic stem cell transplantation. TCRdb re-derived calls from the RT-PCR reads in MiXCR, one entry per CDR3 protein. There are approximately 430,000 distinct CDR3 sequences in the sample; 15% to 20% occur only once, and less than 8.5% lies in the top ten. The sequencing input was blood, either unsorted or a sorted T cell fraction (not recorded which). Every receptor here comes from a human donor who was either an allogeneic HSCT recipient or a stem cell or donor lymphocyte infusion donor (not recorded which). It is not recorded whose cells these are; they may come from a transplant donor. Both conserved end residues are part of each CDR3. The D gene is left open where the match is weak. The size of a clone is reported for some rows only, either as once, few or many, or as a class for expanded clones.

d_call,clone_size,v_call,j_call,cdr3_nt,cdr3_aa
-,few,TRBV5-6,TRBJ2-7,TGTGCCAGCAGCTTGGTACGGCCTTTTGAGCAGTACTTC,CASSLVRPFEQYF
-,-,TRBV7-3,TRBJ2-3,TGTGCCAGCAGCCGCAGGGTCGGCGGCACAGATACGCAGTATTTT,CASSRRVGGTDTQYF
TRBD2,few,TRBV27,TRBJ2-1,TGTGCCAGCAGTCACTGGACTAGCGGGACCTACAATGAGCAGTTCTTC,CASSHWTSGTYNEQFF
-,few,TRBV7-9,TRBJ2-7,TGTGCCAGCAGCTTCCGCTCCGGGTCTCCCTACGAGCAGTACTTC,CASSFRSGSPYEQYF
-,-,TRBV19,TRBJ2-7,TGTGCCACCTCCGGGCATTCCTACGAGCAGTACTTC,CATSGHSYEQYF
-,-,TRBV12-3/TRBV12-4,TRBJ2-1,TGTGCCAGCAGGGAGGAAGGTAACAATGAGCAGTTCTTC,CASREEGNNEQFF
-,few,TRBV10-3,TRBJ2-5,TGTGCCATCAGTGAGGGAAACGCTCGGGGTCGGGAGACCCAGTACTTC,CAISEGNARGRETQYF
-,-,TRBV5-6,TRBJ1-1,TGTGCCAGCAGCTTGGTATTCATGAACACTGAAGCTTTCTTT,CASSLVFMNTEAFF
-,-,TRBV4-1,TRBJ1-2,TGCGCCAGCAGCCACTCAGGACGGGGGTATGGCTACACCTTC,CASSHSGRGYGYTF
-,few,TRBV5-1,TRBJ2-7,TGCGCCAGCAGAAACCCCTCGGGGAGCTCCTACGAGCAGTACTTC,CASRNPSGSSYEQYF
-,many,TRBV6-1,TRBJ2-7,TGTGCCAGCAGTGGGACATTCGTTTCCTACGAGCAGTACTTC,CASSGTFVSYEQYF
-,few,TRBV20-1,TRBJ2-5,TGCAGTGCTACCACTCAGTCCAAGGGGACCCAGTACTTC,CSATTQSKGTQYF
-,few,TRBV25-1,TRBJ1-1,TGTGCCAGCAGTGAACAGACGAACACTGAAGCTTTCTTT,CASSEQTNTEAFF
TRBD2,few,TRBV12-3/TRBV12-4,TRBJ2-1,TGTGCCAGCAGTTTCGGACTAGCGGGCTACAATGAGCAGTTCTTC,CASSFGLAGYNEQFF
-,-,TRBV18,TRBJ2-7,TGTGCCAGCTCACCACAGGGGAACGAGCAGTACTTC,CASSPQGNEQYF
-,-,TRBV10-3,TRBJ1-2,TGTGCCATCAGTGTAGGACGGAACTATGGCTACACCTTC,CAISVGRNYGYTF
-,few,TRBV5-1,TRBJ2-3,TGCGCCATCTTTATTAGCTTTGATACGCAGTATTTT,CAIFISFDTQYF
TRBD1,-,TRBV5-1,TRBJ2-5,TGCGCCAGCAGCAAAGCACAGGGGGCTTTGGAGACCCAGTACTTC,CASSKAQGALETQYF
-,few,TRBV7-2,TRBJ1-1,TGTGCCAGCAGCTTTATCAGAAAGGACACTGAAGCTTTCTTT,CASSFIRKDTEAFF
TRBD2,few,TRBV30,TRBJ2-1,TGTGCCTGGAGTAGGAGCGGGAGGGTGAGTAACAATGAGCAGTTCTTC,CAWSRSGRVSNNEQFF
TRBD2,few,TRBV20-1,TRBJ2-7,TGCAGTGCTGGACTAGCGGGGAAGTTGTCCTACGAGCAGTACTTC,CSAGLAGKLSYEQYF
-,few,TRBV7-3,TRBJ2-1,TGTGCCAGCAGCGTGGACTGGGGGAATGAGCAGTTCTTC,CASSVDWGNEQFF
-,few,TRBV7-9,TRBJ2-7,TGTGCCAGCAACTTATATCTGGACAGAGCCTACGAGCAGTACTTC,CASNLYLDRAYEQYF
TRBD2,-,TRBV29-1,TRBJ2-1,TGCAGCGTTTCCCGACATCGGTTAAGCGGGGACTACAATGAGCAGTTCTTC,CSVSRHRLSGDYNEQFF
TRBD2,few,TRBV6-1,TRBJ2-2,TGTGCCAGCACCAGCCTCCTGGGGGGGACCGGGGAGCTGTTTTTT,CASTSLLGGTGELFF
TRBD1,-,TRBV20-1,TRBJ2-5,TGCAGTGCTAGGTGGGGACAGGGGCAAGAGACCCAGTACTTC,CSARWGQGQETQYF
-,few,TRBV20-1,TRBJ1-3,TGCAGTGCTGGTGACAGGACTTCTGGAAACACCATATATTTT,CSAGDRTSGNTIYF
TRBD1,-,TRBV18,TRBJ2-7,TGTGCCAGCTCACCACTGGGACAGGTCCGCGCCTACGAGCAGTACTTC,CASSPLGQVRAYEQYF
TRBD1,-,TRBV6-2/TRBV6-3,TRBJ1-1,TGTGCCAGCAACAGGGGGACGGTGAACACTGAAGCTTTCTTT,CASNRGTVNTEAFF
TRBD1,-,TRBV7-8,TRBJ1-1,TGTGCCAGCAGCTTGGACAGGGGGAAATTGAACACTGAAGCTTTCTTT,CASSLDRGKLNTEAFF
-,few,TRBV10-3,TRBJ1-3,TGTGCCATCAGTGCAGGGGCTGGAAACACCATATATTTT,CAISAGAGNTIYF
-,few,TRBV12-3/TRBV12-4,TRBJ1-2,TGTGCCAGCAGTAAAGGGGGAACGGTTGGCTACACCTTC,CASSKGGTVGYTF
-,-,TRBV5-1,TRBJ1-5,TGCGCCAGCAGCCCGGTTTTCGGGTATCAGCCCCAGCATTTT,CASSPVFGYQPQHF
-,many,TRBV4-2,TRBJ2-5,TGTGCCAGCAGCCAAGTTCGTACAGGACGAGAGACCCAGTACTTC,CASSQVRTGRETQYF
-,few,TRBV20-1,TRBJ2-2,TGCAGTGCTAGGGGACAACCACTCAACACCGGGGAGCTGTTTTTT,CSARGQPLNTGELFF
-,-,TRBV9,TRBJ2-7,TGTGCCAGCAGCGTACTCCTTTCCGGCGAGCAGTACTTC,CASSVLLSGEQYF
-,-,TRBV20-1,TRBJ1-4,TGCAGTGCTAGAGAGCCACTGGGACCGCCGGATGAAAAACTGTTTTTT,CSAREPLGPPDEKLFF
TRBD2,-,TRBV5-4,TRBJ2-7,TGTGCCAGCAGCAAGCCTAGCGGGATAGGCTACGAGCAGTACTTC,CASSKPSGIGYEQYF
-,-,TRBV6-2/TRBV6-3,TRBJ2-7,TGTGCCAGCAGTTCACCCAGGGACGAGCAGTACTTC,CASSSPRDEQYF
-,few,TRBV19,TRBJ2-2,TGTGCCAGTAGCCCCGGGCCGAACACCGGGGAGCTGTTTTTT,CASSPGPNTGELFF
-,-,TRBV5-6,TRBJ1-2,TGTGCCAGCAGCATCCGCGAGCCAGGTTTCGCGACCACCTTC,CASSIREPGFATTF
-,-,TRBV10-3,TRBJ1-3,TGTGCCATCAGTCCCAAGGGAAACACCATATATTTT,CAISPKGNTIYF
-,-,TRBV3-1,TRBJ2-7,TGTGCCAGCAGCCCCCTGGAGCAGTACTTC,CASSPLEQYF
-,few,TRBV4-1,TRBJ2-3,TGCGCCAGCAGCCGGCGGAGGGCGGAAACGTTCACAGATACGCAGTATTTT,CASSRRRAETFTDTQYF
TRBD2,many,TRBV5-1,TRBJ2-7,TGCGCCAGCAGCTTTACAGCGGGAGGTTACGAGCAGTACTTC,CASSFTAGGYEQYF
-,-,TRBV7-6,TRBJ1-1,TGTGCCAGCAGCCTCGACGAGGGTACCTATGGAACTGAAGCTTTCTTT,CASSLDEGTYGTEAFF
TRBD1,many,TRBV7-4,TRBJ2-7,TGTGCCAGCAGCTTGACAGACAGGGACGAGCAGTACTTC,CASSLTDRDEQYF
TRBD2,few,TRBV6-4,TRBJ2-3,TGTGCCAGCAGTGACTCGAGGCCTGGGGGGGGCACAGATACGCAGTATTTT,CASSDSRPGGGTDTQYF
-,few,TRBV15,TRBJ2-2,TGTGCCACCAGCAGAAAAGGGGGGGGGAAGGTGTTTTTT,CATSRKGGGKVFF